This TCR beta chain was identified in a study of OX40 agonist ivuxolimab in advanced cancers. CDR3 length: 14 residues. Germline loops: CDR1 SGHAT, CDR2 FQNNGV. V was cut by 5 bases and J by 3 bases, with 14 bases left in between. Data came from immunoSEQ multiplex PCR; TCRdb stores just in-frame clones and leaves some out. The table shows tens of thousands of clones, with around 90% occurring only once. The chain recombines TRBV11-2 with TRBJ2-7; D call uncertain. This receptor was identified in an adult with an advanced solid tumor such as melanoma, head and neck, liver or kidney cancer. Material: CD4+ or CD8+ T cells sorted from blood, obtained in a trial of the OX40 agonist ivuxolimab. The CDR3 region has the DNA TGTGCCAGCAGCATCAGAGCTGCGAGCTACGAGCAGTACTTC. This sequence encodes CASSIRAASYEQYF.